The present T cell receptor (beta chain) was sequenced within a study of CXCR3-negative and CXCR3-positive naive CD8 T cells (dated by TCRdb to between 2018 and 2020). For the study in its entirety: In total, 130 million to 150 million TRB reads were obtained, corresponding to roughly 1.5 +/- 0.3 million reads per library. Diversity and physicochemical repertoire analyses covered some ten donors pooled from two independent experiments. Naive subsets from about 5 donors and memory cells from 3 donors were included in the TRBV-TRBJ cluster analysis.

Each CD8+ T cell subset was flow-sorted in triplicate, with roughly 330,000 cells per subset placed directly into RLT lysis buffer. To exclude memory contaminants, naive CD8+ T cells were stringently defined as CD45RO-CCR7+CD27+CD95-. Peripheral blood mononuclear cells were isolated from buffy coats by standard density gradient centrifugation. Naive CXCR3-negative and CXCR3-positive CD8+ T cells were flow-sorted using a FACSAria III. An RNeasy Mini Kit was used to extract total RNA from the sorted cells. The sequencing machine was a NextSeq 550. The Human TCR Profiling Kit (MiLaboratory) was used to make UMI-labeled 5' RACE TRB cDNA libraries. cDNA synthesis used the entire amount of extracted RNA, and PCR amplification then used the entire amount of cDNA produced. Libraries were prepared in parallel with an identical number of PCR cycles. In the authors' own workflow: With a requirement of at least two reads per UMI, MIGEC and MiXCR extracted about 50,000 +/- 10,000 unique UMI-labeled TRB cDNA molecules per library. An average of around 40,000 +/- 10,000 functional in-frame TRB CDR3 nucleotide clonotypes without stop codons was found per library. After downsampling to 5000 UMI-labeled TRB molecules per sample, diversity metrics such as normalized Shannon-Wiener and Chao1 were calculated in VDJtools. VDJtools computed clonotype-size-weighted physicochemical properties of the central five CDR3 residues: interaction energy, strength, volume and Kidera factor 4. TCRdb reprocessed the reads, and each CDR3 protein sequence is entered once, without DNA. Clone size and V and J calls follow TCRdb, not the original study. The table for this sample shows approximately 96,000 distinct CDR3 sequences. Jointly, the top ten make up about 1% of the sample.

Via the germline V gene, CDR1 is MNHEY and CDR2 SVGEGT. The cysteine opens and the phenylalanine closes a CDR3 of 15 amino acids. The protein alone is recorded here. For this clonotype: Its recognized antigen is unknown.

The research as a whole found: Comparably high repertoire diversity was found in both naive subsets, whereas much lower repertoire diversity was found in memory CD8+ T cells. Naive CXCR3-negative and CXCR3-positive cells from the same donor showed similar TRBV-TRBJ usage, whereas memory cells showed distinct patterns. CXCR3 expression partially decreased after cryopreservation, so most assays used freshly isolated PBMCs. Because surface CD5, which has been linked to self-reactivity in mice, was comparable between naive subsets, TCR interaction strength was also inferred from TRB CDR3 physicochemical properties. Compared with CXCR3-negative naive cells, CXCR3-positive naive cells had TRB CDR3s with higher hydrophobicity (lower Kidera factor 4), lower energy, and higher strength and volume indices.

Sequencing was performed on naive CXCR3+ CD8+ T cells from blood. The cell subset or site label corresponds to: CD45RO-CCR7+CD27+CD95- naive CD8+ T cells expressing CXCR3 (TNR3+). The sequence is built from TRBV6-2 or TRBV6-3 and TRBJ1-1; TCRdb picks TRBD1, but there is no DNA to check that call. This TCR came from a human donor in good health. Some clones in this sample may be carry-over from other donors' samples. CDR3 sequence: CASSARDSMNTEAFF.